This T cell receptor beta chain was sequenced for a study of blood T cells in healthy people across ages. This clonotype was recorded a few times. The use of a sample-barcoded 5' primer and a J-beta primer mix characterized a second PCR of about 6 to 11 cycles. In TCRdb, the 5' RACE reads were re-called with MiXCR into one record per CDR3 protein. The sample holds over 1,500,000 distinct CDR3 sequences, around 50% seen once. Per germline, CDR1 LGHNA and CDR2 YSLEER. This CDR3 has 15 residues. The V end lost 0 bases, the J end lost 5 bases, and 11 bases lay between the germline ends. This clonotype was obtained from a middle-aged woman in good health. This sequence joins TRBV4-3 and TRBJ1-5; D is perhaps TRBD1 (5 bases). The sample consisted of blood. The CDR3 spells CASSQDLAGHQPQHF. The CDR3 bases are TGCGCCAGCAGCCAAGATCTGGCAGGGCATCAGCCCCAGCATTTT.